The 4 T cell receptor beta chains below were found in one sample sequenced in a study of cytomegalovirus exposure and HLA in healthy donors. Primers included in the PCR were 60 Vbeta and 13 Jbeta primers. TCRdb keeps only in-frame clones here, not all; method: immunoSEQ multiplex PCR. The sample records about 200,000 clones, 82% being singletons. Source material: PBMCs. All receptors derive from a boy aged 2 to 10 in good health and CMV-seronegative.

A single count supports this clone. This same CDR3 is encoded by further DNA sequences in the sample. The rearrangement uses TRBV7-9 and TRBJ1-4; 8 bases line up with TRBD1. Germline assignment: CDR1 SEHNR and CDR2 FQNEAQ (reference sequence). J lost 8 bases, V lost 5 bases, and 7 bases had no gene match. The CDR3 is 14 residues long. The CDR3 loop reads CASSLGTGGEKLFF. The CDR3 DNA reads as TGTGCCAGCAGCCTAGGGACAGGCGGGGAAAAACTGTTTTTT.

The V and J genes are TRBV9 and TRBJ1-4; TRBD1 aligns across 9 bases. The CDR3 loop spans 13 amino acids. The germline CDR1 and CDR2 sequences are SGDLS and YYNGEE. Germline trimming cut 4 bases from V and 8 bases from J; bases unmatched to any gene: 3. The CDR3 nucleotides read TGTGCCAGCAGCTCCGGACAGGGGGAAAAACTGTTTTTT. It is translated as CASSSGQGEKLFF.

The V and J genes are TRBV5-5 and TRBJ2-7, with 7 bases that match TRBD1. CDR1 is SGHKS and CDR2 is YYEKEE in the germline V gene (reference sequence). CDR3 size: 14 residues. V lost 0 bases, J lost 0 bases, and 0 bases stayed unmatched. The CDR3 protein is CASSLGQGSYEQYF. DNA for the CDR3: TGTGCCAGCAGCTTGGGACAGGGCTCCTACGAGCAGTACTTC. Filled out from reference TRBV5-5 and TRBJ2-7, the complete variable domain reads DAGVTQSPTHLIKTRGQQVTLRCSPISGHKSVSWYQQVLGQGPQFIFQYYEKEERGRGNFPDRFSARQFPNYSSELNVNALLLGDSALYLCASSLGQGSYEQYFGPGTRLTVT.

About this clone itself: One junction end does not reproduce the germline sequence, and a read error may be involved. Other DNA sequences in the same sample also yield this CDR3. V is TRBV6-4 and J is TRBJ2-1; 9 nucleotides agree with TRBD2. The length of the CDR3 is 15 residues. Germline-derived CDR1 and CDR2 are MRHNA and SNTAGT. The CDR3 nucleotides read TGTGCCAGCAGGGAGTCTAGCGGGGCTTACAACGAGCAGTTCTTC. Its translation is CASRESSGAYNEQFF.